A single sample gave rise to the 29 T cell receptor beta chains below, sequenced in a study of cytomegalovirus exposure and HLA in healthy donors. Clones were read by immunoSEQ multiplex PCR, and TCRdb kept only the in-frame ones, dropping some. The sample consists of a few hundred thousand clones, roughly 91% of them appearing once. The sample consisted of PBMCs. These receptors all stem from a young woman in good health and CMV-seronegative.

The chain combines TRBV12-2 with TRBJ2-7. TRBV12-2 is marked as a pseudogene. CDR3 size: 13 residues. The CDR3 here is CASRLAENYEQYF. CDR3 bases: TGTGCAAGTCGCTTAGCCGAAAACTACGAGCAGTACTTC.

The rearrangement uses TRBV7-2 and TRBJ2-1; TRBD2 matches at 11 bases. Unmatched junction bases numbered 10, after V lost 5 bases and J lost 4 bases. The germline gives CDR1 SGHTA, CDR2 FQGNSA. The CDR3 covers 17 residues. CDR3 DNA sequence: TGTGCCAGCAGCCCCCACTCCGGGACTAGCGGATACAATGAGCAGTTCTTC. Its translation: CASSPHSGTSGYNEQFF. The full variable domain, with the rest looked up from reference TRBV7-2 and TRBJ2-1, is GAGVSQSPSNKVTEKGKDVELRCDPISGHTALYWYRQSLGQGLEFLIYFQGNSAPDKSGLPSDRFSAERTGGSVSTLTIQRTQQEDSAVYLCASSPHSGTSGYNEQFFGPGTRLTVL.

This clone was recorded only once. The DNA for the CDR3 is TGTGCCAGCAGTATGGGTTGCGACTACGAGCAGTACTTC. As protein: CASSMGCDYEQYF. This chain joins TRBV21-1 and TRBJ2-7. TRBV21-1 constitutes a pseudogene. This CDR3 contains 13 residues.

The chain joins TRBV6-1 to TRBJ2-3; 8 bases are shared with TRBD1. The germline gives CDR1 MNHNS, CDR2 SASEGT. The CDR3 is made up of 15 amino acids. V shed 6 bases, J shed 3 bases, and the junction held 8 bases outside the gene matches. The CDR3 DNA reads TGTGCCAGCAGCGAGGGGACAGGAGAGACAGATACGCAGTATTTT. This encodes CASSEGTGETDTQYF.

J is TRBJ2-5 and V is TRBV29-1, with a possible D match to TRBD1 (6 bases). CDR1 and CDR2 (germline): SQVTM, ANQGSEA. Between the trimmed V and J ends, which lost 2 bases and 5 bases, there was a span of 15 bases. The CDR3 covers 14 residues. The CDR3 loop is CSVEWPGVRETQYF. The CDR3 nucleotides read TGCAGCGTTGAATGGCCAGGGGTTAGGGAGACCCAGTACTTC.

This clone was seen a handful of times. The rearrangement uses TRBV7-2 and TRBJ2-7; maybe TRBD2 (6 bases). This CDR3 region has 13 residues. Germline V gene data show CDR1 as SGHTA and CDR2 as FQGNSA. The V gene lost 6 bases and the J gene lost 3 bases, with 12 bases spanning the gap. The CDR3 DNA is TGTGCCAGCAGTACGGAGGGCCTCTACGAGCAGTACTTC. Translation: CASSTEGLYEQYF.

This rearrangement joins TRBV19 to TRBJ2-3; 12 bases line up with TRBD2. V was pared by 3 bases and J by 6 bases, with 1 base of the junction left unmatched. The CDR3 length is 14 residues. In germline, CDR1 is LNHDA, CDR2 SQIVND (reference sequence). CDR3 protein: CASSMLAGGDTQYF. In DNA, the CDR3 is TGTGCCAGTAGTATGCTAGCGGGGGGGGATACGCAGTATTTT.

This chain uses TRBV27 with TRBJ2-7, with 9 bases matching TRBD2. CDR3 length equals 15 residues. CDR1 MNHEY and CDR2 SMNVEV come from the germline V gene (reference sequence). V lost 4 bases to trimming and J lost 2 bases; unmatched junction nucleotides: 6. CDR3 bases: TGTGCCAGCAGTTCGGGACTAGCTGCCCCCTACGAGCAGTACTTC. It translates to CASSSGLAAPYEQYF.

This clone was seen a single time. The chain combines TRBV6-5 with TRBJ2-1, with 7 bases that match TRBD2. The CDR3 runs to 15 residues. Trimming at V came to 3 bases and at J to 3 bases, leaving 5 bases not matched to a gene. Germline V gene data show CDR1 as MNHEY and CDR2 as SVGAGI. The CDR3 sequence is CASSYGRAVYNEQFF. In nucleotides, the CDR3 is TGTGCCAGCAGTTATGGGAGGGCAGTCTACAATGAGCAGTTCTTC.

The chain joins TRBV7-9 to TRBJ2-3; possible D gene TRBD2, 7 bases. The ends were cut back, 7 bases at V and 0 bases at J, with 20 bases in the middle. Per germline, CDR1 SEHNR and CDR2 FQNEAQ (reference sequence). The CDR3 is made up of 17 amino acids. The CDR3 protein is CASTLVGRGTSTDTQYF. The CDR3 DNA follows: TGTGCCAGCACCCTCGTAGGGAGGGGGACTAGCACAGATACGCAGTATTTT. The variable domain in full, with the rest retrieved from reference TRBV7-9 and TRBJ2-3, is DTGVSQNPRHKITKRGQNVTFRCDPISEHNRLYWYRQTLGQGPEFLTYFQNEAQLEKSRLLSDRFSAERPKGSFSTLEIQRTEQGDSAMYLCASTLVGRGTSTDTQYFGPGTRLTVL.

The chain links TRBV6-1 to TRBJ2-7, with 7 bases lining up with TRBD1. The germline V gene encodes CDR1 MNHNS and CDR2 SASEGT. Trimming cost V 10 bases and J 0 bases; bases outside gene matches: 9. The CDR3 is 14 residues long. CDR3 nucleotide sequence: TGTGCCACCCTAGACGGACAGGTCTCCTACGAGCAGTACTTC. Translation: CATLDGQVSYEQYF.

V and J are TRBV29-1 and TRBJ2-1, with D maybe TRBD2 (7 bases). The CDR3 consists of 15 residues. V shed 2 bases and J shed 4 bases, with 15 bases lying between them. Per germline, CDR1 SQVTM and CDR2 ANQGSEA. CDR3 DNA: TGCAGCGTTGAAAAGGGGGAGGGCCTTTACAATGAGCAGTTCTTC. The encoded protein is CSVEKGEGLYNEQFF.

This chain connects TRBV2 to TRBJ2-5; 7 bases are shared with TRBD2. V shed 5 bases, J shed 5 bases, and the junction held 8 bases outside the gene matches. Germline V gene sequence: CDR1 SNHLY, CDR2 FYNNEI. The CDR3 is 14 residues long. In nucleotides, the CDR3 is TGTGCCAGCAGTTTTATCCAGGGAGGGGAGACCCAGTACTTC. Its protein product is CASSFIQGGETQYF.

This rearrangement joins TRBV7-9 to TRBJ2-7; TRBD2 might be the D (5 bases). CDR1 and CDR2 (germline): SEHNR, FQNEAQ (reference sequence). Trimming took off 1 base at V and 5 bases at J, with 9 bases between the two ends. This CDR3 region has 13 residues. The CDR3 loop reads CASSLVGRNEQYF. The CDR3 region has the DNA TGTGCCAGCAGCTTAGTGGGGAGAAACGAGCAGTACTTC. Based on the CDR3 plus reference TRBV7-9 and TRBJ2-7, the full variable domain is DTGVSQNPRHKITKRGQNVTFRCDPISEHNRLYWYRQTLGQGPEFLTYFQNEAQLEKSRLLSDRFSAERPKGSFSTLEIQRTEQGDSAMYLCASSLVGRNEQYFGPGTRLTVT.

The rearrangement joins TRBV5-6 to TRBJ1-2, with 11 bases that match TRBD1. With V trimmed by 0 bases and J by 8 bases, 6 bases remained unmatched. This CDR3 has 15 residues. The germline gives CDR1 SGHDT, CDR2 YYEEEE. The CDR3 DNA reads TGTGCCAGCAGCTTGGGGGACAGGGGGTTGTACGGCTACACCTTC. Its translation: CASSLGDRGLYGYTF.

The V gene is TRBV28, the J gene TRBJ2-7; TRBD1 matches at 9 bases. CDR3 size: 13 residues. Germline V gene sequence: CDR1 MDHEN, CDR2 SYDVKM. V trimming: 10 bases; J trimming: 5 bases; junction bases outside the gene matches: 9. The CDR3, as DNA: TGTGCCACCTTCCGGGACAGGGCCCACGAGCAGTACTTC. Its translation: CATFRDRAHEQYF. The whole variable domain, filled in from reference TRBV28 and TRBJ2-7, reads DVKVTQSSRYLVKRTGEKVFLECVQDMDHENMFWYRQDPGLGLRLIYFSYDVKMKEKGDIPEGYSVSREKKERFSLILESASTNQTSMYLCATFRDRAHEQYFGPGTRLTVT.

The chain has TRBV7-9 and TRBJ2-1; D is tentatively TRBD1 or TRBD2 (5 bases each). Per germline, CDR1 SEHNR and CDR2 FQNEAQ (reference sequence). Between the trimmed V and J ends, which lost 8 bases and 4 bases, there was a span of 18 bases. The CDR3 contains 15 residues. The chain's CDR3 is CASFKGDSVYNEQFF. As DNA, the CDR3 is TGTGCCAGCTTTAAAGGGGATAGCGTATACAATGAGCAGTTCTTC.

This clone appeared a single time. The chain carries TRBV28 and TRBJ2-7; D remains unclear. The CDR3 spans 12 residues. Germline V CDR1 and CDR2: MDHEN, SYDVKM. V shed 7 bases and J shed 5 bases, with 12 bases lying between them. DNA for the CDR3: TGTGCCAGCACCTCCGGCGTAAACGAGCAGTACTTC. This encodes CASTSGVNEQYF.

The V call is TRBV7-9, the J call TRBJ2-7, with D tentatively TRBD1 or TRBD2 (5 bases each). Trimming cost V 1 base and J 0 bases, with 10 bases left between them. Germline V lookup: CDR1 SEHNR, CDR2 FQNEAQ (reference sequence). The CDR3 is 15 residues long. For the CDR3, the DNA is TGTGCCAGCAGCTTAGAACAGGACTTCTCCTACGAGCAGTACTTC. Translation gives CASSLEQDFSYEQYF.

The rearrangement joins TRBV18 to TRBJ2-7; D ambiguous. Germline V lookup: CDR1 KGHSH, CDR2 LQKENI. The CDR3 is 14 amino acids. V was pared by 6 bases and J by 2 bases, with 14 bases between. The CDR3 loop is CASSTYLEPYEQYF. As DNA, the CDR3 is TGTGCCAGCTCGACGTATCTCGAACCCTACGAGCAGTACTTC.

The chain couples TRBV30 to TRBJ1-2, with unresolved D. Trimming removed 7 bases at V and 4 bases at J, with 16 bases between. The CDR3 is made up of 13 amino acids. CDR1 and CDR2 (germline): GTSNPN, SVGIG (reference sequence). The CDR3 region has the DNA TGTGCCTTGACCGCCGGGATTGTCTATGGCTACACCTTC. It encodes CALTAGIVYGYTF.

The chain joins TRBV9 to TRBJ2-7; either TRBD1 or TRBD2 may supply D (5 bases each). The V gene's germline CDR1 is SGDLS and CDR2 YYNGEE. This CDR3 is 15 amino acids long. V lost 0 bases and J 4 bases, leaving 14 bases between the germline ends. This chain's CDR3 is CASSVEESEGYEQYF. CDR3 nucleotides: TGTGCCAGCAGCGTAGAAGAATCAGAGGGGTACGAGCAGTACTTC. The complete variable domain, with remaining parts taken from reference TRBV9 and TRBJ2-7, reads DSGVTQTPKHLITATGQRVTLRCSPRSGDLSVYWYQQSLDQGLQFLIQYYNGEERAKGNILERFSAQQFPDLHSELNLSSLELGDSALYFCASSVEESEGYEQYFGPGTRLTVT.

In nucleotides, the CDR3 is TGTGCCAGCTCACTTCCTAGCGGGAGCCACGAGCAGTACTTC. This sequence encodes CASSLPSGSHEQYF. This chain uses TRBV18 with TRBJ2-7; 10 positions agree with TRBD2. CDR3 length: 14 amino acids. After removal of 4 bases from V and 5 bases from J, the junction contained 5 bases not matched to a gene. Germline assignment: CDR1 KGHSH and CDR2 LQKENI.

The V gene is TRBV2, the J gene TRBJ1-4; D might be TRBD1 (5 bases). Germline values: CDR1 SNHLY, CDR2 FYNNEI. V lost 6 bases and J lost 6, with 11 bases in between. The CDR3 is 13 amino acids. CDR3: CASSQGLDEKLFF. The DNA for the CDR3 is TGTGCCAGCAGCCAGGGACTGGATGAAAAACTGTTTTTT.

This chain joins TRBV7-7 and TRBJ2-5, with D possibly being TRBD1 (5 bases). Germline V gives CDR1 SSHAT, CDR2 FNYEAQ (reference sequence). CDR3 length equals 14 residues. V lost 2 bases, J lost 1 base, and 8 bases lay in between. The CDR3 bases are TGTGCCAGCAGCTTAAACAGGTTCCAAGAGACCCAGTACTTC. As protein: CASSLNRFQETQYF.

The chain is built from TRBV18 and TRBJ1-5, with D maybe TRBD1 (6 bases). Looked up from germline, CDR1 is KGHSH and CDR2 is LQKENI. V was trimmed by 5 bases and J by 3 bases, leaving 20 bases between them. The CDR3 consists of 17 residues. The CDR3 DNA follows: TGTGCCAGCTCAAGTCAACAGGGTTCCTCTCCCAATCAGCCCCAGCATTTT. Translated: CASSSQQGSSPNQPQHF.

The CDR3 bases are TGTGCCAGCAGTGCATCTATGCGACAGGGGACCTACGAGCAGTACTTC. Protein sequence: CASSASMRQGTYEQYF. The chain is built from TRBV6-1 and TRBJ2-7; 8 bases align to TRBD1. The V gene's germline CDR1 is MNHNS and CDR2 SASEGT. V lost 4 bases and J lost 2; bases outside the gene matches: 10. This CDR3 is 16 amino acids long.

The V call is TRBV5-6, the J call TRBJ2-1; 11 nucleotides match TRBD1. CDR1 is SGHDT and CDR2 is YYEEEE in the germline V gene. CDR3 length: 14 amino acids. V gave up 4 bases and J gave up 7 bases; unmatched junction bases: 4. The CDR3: CASSEGQGANEQFF. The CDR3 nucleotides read TGTGCCAGCAGCGAAGGACAGGGGGCAAATGAGCAGTTCTTC.

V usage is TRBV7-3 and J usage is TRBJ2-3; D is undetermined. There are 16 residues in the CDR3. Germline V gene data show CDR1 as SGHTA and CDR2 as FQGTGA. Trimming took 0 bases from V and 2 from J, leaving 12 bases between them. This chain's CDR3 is CASSLTSVSITDTQYF. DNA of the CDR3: TGTGCCAGCAGCTTAACGTCTGTTTCGATCACAGATACGCAGTATTTT.